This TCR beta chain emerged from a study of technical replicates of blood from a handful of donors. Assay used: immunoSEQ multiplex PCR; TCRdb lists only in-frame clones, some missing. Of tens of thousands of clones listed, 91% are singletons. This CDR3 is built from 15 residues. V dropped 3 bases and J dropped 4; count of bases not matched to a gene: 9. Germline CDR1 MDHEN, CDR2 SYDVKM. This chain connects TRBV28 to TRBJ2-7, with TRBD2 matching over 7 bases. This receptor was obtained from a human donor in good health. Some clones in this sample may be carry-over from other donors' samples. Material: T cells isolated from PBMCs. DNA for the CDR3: TGTGCCAGCAGTTTTCCCCGGGCTAGCGGTTACGAGCAGTACTTC. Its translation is CASSFPRASGYEQYF. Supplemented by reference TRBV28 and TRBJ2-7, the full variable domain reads DVKVTQSSRYLVKRTGEKVFLECVQDMDHENMFWYRQDPGLGLRLIYFSYDVKMKEKGDIPEGYSVSREKKERFSLILESASTNQTSMYLCASSFPRASGYEQYFGPGTRLTVT.